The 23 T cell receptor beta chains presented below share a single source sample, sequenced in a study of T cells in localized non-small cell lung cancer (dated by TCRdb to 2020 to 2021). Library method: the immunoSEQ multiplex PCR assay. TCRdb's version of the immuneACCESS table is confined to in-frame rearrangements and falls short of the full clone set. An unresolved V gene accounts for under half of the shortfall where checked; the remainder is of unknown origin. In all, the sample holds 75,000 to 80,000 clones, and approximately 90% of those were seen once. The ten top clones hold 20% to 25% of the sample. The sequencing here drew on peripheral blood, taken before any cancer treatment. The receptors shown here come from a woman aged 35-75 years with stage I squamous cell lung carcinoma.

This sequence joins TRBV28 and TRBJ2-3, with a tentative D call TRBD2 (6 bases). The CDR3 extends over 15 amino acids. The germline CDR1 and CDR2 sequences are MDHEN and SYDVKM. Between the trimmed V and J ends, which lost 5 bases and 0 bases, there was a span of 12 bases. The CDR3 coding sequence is TGTGCCAGCAGTATCGGGGACTCTAGCACAGATACGCAGTATTTT. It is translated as CASSIGDSSTDTQYF.

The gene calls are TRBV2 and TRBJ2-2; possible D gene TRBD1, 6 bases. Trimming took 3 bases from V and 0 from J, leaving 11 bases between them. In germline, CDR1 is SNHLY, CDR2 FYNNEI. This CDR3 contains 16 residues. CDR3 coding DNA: TGTGCCAGCAGTGAGAGACAGGCATCGAACACCGGGGAGCTGTTTTTT. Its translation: CASSERQASNTGELFF.

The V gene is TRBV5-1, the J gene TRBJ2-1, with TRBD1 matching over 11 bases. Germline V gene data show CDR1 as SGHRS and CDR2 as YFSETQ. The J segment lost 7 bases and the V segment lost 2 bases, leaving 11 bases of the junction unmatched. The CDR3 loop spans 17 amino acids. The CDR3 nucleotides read TGCGCCAGCAGCTTCTCCCCCGGGACAGGGGGAAGAAATGAGCAGTTCTTC. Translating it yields CASSFSPGTGGRNEQFF. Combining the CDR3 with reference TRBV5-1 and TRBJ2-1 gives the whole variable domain KAGVTQTPRYLIKTRGQQVTLSCSPISGHRSVSWYQQTPGQGLQFLFEYFSETQRNKGNFPGRFSGRQFSNSRSEMNVSTLELGDSALYLCASSFSPGTGGRNEQFFGPGTRLTVL.

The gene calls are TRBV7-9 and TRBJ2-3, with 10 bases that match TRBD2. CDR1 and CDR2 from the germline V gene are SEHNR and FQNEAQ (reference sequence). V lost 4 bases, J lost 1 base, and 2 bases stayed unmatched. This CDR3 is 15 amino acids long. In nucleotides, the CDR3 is TGTGCCAGCAGCTCTGGACTAGCGGGCACAGATACGCAGTATTTT. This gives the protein CASSSGLAGTDTQYF.

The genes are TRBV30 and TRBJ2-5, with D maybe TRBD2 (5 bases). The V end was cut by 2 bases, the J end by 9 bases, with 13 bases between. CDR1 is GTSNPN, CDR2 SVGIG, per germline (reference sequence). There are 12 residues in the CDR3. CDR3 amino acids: CAWSPGSPSQYF. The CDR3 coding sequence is TGTGCCTGGAGTCCGGGATCACCATCCCAGTACTTC.

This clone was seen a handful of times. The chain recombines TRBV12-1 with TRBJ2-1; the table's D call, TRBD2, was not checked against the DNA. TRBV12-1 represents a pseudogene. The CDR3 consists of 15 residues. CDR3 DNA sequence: TGTGCCAGCAGCGAGAGGGTCAGGACCTACAATGAGCAGTTCTTC. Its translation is CASSERVRTYNEQFF.

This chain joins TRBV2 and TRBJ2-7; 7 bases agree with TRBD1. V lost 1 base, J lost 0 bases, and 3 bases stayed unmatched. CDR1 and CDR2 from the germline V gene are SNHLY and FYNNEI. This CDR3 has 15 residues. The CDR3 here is CASSEGQGVSYEQYF. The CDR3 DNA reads TGTGCCAGCAGTGAAGGGCAGGGGGTCTCCTACGAGCAGTACTTC.

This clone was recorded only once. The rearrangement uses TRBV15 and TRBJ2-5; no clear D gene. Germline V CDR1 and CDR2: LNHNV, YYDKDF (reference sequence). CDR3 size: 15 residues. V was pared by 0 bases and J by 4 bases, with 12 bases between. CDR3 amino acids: CATSRDRLVSETQYF. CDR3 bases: TGTGCCACCAGCAGAGATAGGCTAGTCTCAGAGACCCAGTACTTC.

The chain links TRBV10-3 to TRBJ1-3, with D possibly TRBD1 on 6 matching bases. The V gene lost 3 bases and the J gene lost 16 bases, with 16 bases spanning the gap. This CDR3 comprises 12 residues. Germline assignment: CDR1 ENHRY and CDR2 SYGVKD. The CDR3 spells CAISETTGTQYF. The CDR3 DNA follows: TGTGCCATCAGTGAAACAACCGGGACACAGTATTTT.

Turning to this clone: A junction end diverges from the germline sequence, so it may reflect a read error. CDR3 in amino acids: CAWKWRANIGELFF. The CDR3 DNA is TGTGCCTGGAAATGGAGAGCGAACATCGGGGAGCTGTTTTTT. This chain joins TRBV30 and TRBJ2-2; D gene ambiguous. The CDR3 has 14 residues. Germline assignment: CDR1 GTSNPN and CDR2 SVGIG (reference sequence).

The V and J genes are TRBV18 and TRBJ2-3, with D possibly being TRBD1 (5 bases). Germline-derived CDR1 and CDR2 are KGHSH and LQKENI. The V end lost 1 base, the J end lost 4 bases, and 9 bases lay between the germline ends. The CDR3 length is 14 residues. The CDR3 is CASSPQGYADTQYF. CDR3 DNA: TGTGCCAGCTCACCACAGGGGTACGCAGATACGCAGTATTTT. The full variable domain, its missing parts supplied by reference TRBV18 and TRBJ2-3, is NAGVMQNPRHLVRRRGQEARLRCSPMKGHSHVYWYRQLPEEGLKFMVYLQKENIIDESGMPKERFSAEFPKEGPSILRIQQVVRGDSAAYFCASSPQGYADTQYFGPGTRLTVL.

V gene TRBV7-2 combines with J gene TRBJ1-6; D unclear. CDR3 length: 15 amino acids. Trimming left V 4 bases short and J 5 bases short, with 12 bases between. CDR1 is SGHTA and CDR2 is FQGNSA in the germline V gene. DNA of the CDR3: TGTGCCAGCAGCTCCCTCCTCAGGAATAATTCACCCCTCCACTTT. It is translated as CASSSLLRNNSPLHF.

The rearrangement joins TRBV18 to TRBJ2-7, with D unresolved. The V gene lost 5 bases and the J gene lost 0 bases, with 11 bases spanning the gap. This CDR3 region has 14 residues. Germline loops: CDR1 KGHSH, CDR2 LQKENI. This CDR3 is CASSSGLSSYEQYF. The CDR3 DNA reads TGTGCCAGCTCATCGGGCCTTAGCTCCTACGAGCAGTACTTC.

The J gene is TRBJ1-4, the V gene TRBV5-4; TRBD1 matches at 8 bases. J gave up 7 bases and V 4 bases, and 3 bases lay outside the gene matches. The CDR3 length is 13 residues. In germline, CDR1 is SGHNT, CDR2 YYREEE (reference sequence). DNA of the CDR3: TGTGCCAGCAGCCGACAGGGGAGTGAAAAACTGTTTTTT. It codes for CASSRQGSEKLFF.

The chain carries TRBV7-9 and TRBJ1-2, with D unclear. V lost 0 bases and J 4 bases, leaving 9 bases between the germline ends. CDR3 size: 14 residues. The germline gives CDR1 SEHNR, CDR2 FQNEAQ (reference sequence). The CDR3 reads CASSLASSSYGYTF. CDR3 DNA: TGTGCCAGCAGCTTAGCGTCATCTTCCTATGGCTACACCTTC.

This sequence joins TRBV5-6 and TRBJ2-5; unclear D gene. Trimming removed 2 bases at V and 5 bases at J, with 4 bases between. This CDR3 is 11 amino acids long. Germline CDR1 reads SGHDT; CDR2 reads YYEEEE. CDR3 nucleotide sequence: TGTGCCAGCAGCTTCGAGGAGACCCAGTACTTC. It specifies CASSFEETQYF.

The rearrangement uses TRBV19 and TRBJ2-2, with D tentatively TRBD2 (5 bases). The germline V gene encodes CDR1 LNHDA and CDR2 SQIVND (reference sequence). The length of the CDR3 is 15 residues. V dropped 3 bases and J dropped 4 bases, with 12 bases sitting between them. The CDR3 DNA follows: TGTGCCAGTAGTATTGGGTGGAGGTTCACCGGGGAGCTGTTTTTT. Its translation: CASSIGWRFTGELFF.

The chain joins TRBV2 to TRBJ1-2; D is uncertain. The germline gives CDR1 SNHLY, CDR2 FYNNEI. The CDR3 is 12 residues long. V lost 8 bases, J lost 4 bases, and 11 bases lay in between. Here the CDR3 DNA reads TGTGCCAGCTTCCCAGGAGCCTATGGCTACACCTTC. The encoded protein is CASFPGAYGYTF.

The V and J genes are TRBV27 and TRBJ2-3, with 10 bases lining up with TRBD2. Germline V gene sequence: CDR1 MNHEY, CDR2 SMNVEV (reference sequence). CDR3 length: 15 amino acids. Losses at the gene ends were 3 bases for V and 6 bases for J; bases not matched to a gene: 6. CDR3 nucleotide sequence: TGTGCCAGCAGTTTGCTAGCGGGGGCCAGGGATACGCAGTATTTT. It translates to CASSLLAGARDTQYF.

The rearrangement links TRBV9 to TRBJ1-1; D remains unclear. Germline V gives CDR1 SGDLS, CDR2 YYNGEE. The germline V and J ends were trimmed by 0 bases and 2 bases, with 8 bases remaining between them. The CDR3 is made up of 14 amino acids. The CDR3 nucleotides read TGTGCCAGCAGCGTAGACAGCCTTAACACTGAAGCTTTCTTT. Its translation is CASSVDSLNTEAFF.

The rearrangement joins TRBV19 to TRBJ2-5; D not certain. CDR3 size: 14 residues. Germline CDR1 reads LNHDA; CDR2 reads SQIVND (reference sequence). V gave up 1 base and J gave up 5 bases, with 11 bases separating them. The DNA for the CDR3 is TGTGCCAGTAGTATAGGGTTCCACCGGGAGACCCAGTACTTC. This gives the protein CASSIGFHRETQYF.

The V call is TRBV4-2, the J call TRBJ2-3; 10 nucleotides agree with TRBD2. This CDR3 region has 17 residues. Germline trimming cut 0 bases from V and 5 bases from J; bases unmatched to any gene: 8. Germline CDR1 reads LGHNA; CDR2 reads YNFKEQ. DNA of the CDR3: TGTGCCAGCAGCCAAGAGAAGCGGGGGGGCCAGCGAGATACGCAGTATTTT. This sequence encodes CASSQEKRGGQRDTQYF.

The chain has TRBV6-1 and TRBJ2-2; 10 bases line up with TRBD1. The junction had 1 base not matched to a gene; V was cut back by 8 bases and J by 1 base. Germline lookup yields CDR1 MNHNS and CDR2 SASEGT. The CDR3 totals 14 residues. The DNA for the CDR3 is TGTGCCAGCCGGACAGGGGGGAACACCGGGGAGCTGTTTTTT. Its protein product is CASRTGGNTGELFF.